The clone carrying this T cell receptor beta chain was detected ten times or more. V lost 1 base and J 1 base, leaving 10 bases between the germline ends. Germline lookup yields CDR1 DFQATT and CDR2 SNEGSKA (reference sequence). The CDR3 length is 14 residues. The data were obtained in a study of blood T cells in healthy people across ages. The authors ran a second PCR of about 6 to 12 cycles using a sample-barcoded 5' primer and a J-beta primer mix. TCRdb called the 5' RACE reads again in MiXCR, with one record for every CDR3 protein. The sample includes around 500,000 distinct CDR3 sequences, around 50% of them seen just once.

Source material: blood. The chain recombines TRBV20-1 with TRBJ2-5; D call uncertain. The TCR sequence derives from a man aged 80 or over in good health. DNA of the CDR3: TGCAGTGCTAGAGGCTTCGACGGCCAAGAGACCCAGTACTTC. This encodes CSARGFDGQETQYF.